Each of the 15 T cell receptor beta chains below was sequenced from the same sample in a study of CXCR3-negative and CXCR3-positive naive CD8 T cells. UMI-labeled 5' RACE TRB cDNA libraries were prepared from the cells. One entry per CDR3 protein, without DNA, is what TCRdb gives after re-calling the 5' RACE reads. The sample table includes 150,000 to 180,000 distinct CDR3 sequences. Study-level results: The TRB CDR3s that CXCR3-positive naive cells carried were more hydrophobic than those of CXCR3-negative naive cells.

These receptors have no identified antigens. The specimen was naive CXCR3+ CD8+ T cells from blood. Regarding subset: CD45RO-CCR7+CD27+CD95- naive CD8+ T cells expressing CXCR3 (TNR3+). The receptor source for this set is a human donor in good health. Some clones in this sample may be carry-over from other donors' samples.

J is TRBJ2-7 and V is TRBV4-3; the TCRdb D gene call, TRBD2, has no DNA to confirm it. Germline CDR1 LGHNA, CDR2 YSLEER. This CDR3 spans 17 amino acids. CDR3 residues: CASSQDGLAGGLNEQYF.

This chain links TRBV5-1 with TRBJ2-1. The germline V gene has CDR1 SGHRS and CDR2 YFSETQ. The CDR3 has 14 amino acids. CDR3 sequence reads: CASSLDLGLNEQFF.

The chain combines TRBV11-2 with TRBJ1-5. CDR1 and CDR2 from the germline V gene are SGHAT and FQNNGV. The CDR3 has 13 residues. The CDR3 sequence is CASSLAQHQPQHF.

The chain couples TRBV6-1 to TRBJ2-1; TCRdb indicates TRBD1, and absent DNA this call remains unverified. Germline loops: CDR1 MNHNS, CDR2 SASEGT. The CDR3 is 17 amino acids. The CDR3 is CASKGRSLTSPYNEQFF.

CDR3 sequence reads: CASSLAPHRADTDTQYF. The chain is built from TRBV7-2 and TRBJ2-3; without DNA, the TCRdb call of TRBD1 cannot be checked. CDR3 length equals 17 residues. CDR1 is SGHTA and CDR2 is FQGNSA in the germline V gene.

The chain couples TRBV14 to TRBJ1-1; with no DNA, the TCRdb D assignment of TRBD1 cannot be verified. CDR1 and CDR2 from the germline V gene are SGHDN and FVKESK. The CDR3 spans 13 residues. CDR3 residues: CASSQAGLTEAFF.

This rearrangement joins TRBV10-3 to TRBJ2-5; the TCRdb D gene call, TRBD2, has no DNA to confirm it. The V gene's germline CDR1 is ENHRY and CDR2 SYGVKD. The CDR3 has 15 residues. The CDR3 is CAISESDQGGQTQYF.

The rearrangement uses TRBV29-1 and TRBJ2-1. Germline V lookup: CDR1 SQVTM, CDR2 ANQGSEA. This CDR3 contains 14 residues. This CDR3 is CSVIPGGSYNEQFF.

The rearrangement joins TRBV6-5 to TRBJ1-2. Germline values: CDR1 MNHEY, CDR2 SVGAGI. CDR3 length: 15 residues. The CDR3 sequence: CASSYIRGGFNGYTF.

The J gene is TRBJ2-1, the V gene TRBV27. This CDR3 contains 15 residues. Germline V gene sequence: CDR1 MNHEY, CDR2 SMNVEV (reference sequence). CDR3 residues: CASSFRGSSHNEQFF.

J is TRBJ2-7 and V is TRBV10-1; TCRdb calls TRBD2, which cannot be checked without DNA. There are 13 residues in the CDR3. Germline CDR1 and CDR2: WNHNN and SYGVQD (reference sequence). CDR3 sequence reads: CAPPAGGSYEQYF.

The J gene is TRBJ2-2, the V gene TRBV3-2; no DNA is available, so the TRBD2 call from TCRdb remains unchecked. TRBV3-2 is a listed pseudogene. CDR3 length: 15 residues. This chain's CDR3 is CASSRIAGDTGELFF.

This chain uses TRBV7-6 with TRBJ1-1; TCRdb picks TRBD1, but there is no DNA to check that call. From germline, CDR1 is SGHVS and CDR2 FNYEAQ. The CDR3 covers 14 residues. The CDR3 spells CASSLTGGETEAFF.

The rearrangement links TRBV7-3 to TRBJ2-6; the TCRdb call, TRBD1, lacks DNA for checking. Looked up from germline, CDR1 is SGHTA and CDR2 is FQGTGA. The CDR3 extends over 17 amino acids. The CDR3 reads CASSLGQGDSGANVLTF.

The J gene is TRBJ2-2, the V gene TRBV27. This CDR3 is 14 amino acids long. Per the germline V gene, CDR1 is MNHEY and CDR2 is SMNVEV (reference sequence). The chain's CDR3 is CASSLGLPYGELFF.